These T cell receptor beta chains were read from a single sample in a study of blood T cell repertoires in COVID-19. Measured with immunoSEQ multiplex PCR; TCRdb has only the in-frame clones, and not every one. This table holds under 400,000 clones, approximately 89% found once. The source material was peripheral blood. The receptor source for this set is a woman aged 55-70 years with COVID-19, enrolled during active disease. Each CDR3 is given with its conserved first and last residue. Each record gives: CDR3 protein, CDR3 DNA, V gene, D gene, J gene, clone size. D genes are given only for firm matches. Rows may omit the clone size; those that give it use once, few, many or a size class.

CASSRDRASNQPQHF TGTGCCAGCAGCCGGGACAGGGCGAGCAATCAGCCCCAGCATTTT TRBV6-2/TRBV6-3 TRBD1 TRBJ1-5 once
CASSPGQGKGRNQPQHF TGTGCCAGCAGCCCCGGACAGGGAAAGGGGCGCAATCAGCCCCAGCATTTT TRBV28 TRBD1 TRBJ1-5 .
CASGLLQGLGNTIYF TGTGCTAGTGGTTTGCTCCAGGGACTTGGAAACACCATATATTTT TRBV12-5 . TRBJ1-3 .
CASSISNGESYEQYF TGTGCCAGTAGTATTAGTAACGGGGAGTCCTACGAGCAGTACTTC TRBV19 . TRBJ2-7 .
CASTGGTGELFF TGTGCCAGCACCGGAGGGACCGGGGAGCTGTTTTTT TRBV9 . TRBJ2-2 .
CASSRAGTANLRANNEKLFF TGTGCCAGCTCACGGGCCGGGACAGCAAACCTTCGGGCTAATAATGAAAAACTGTTTTTT TRBV18 TRBD1 TRBJ1-4 .
CASSWGGDQPQHF TGTGCCAGCTCCTGGGGGGGGGACCAGCCCCAGCATTTT TRBV18 . TRBJ1-5 .
CASSLGGVSGNTIYF TGCGCCAGCAGCTTGGGGGGCGTCTCGGGAAACACCATATATTTT TRBV5-1 . TRBJ1-3 .
CASSLRPRGNTEAFF TGTGCCAGCAGTTTAAGACCCCGCGGGAACACTGAAGCTTTCTTT TRBV28 . TRBJ1-1 .
CASRQSPTTGNGYGYTF TGTGCCAGCAGACAATCCCCCACGACAGGGAATGGCTATGGCTACACCTTC TRBV27 TRBD1 TRBJ1-2 .
CAIDATGAISRSGNTIYF TGTGCCATAGACGCGACAGGGGCAATATCCCGCTCTGGAAACACCATATATTTT TRBV2 TRBD1 TRBJ1-3 .
CASSQPGQGRGGYTF TGCGCCAGCAGCCAGCCGGGACAGGGGCGGGGTGGCTACACCTTC TRBV4-1 TRBD1 TRBJ1-2 .
CASNGGGGTYEQYF TGTGCCAGCAATGGCGGAGGAGGTACCTACGAGCAGTACTTC TRBV6-5 . TRBJ2-7 .
CASSPTGAPYNEQFF TGTGCCAGCAGTCCGACAGGGGCACCCTACAATGAGCAGTTCTTC TRBV27 TRBD1 TRBJ2-1 many
CASSYSYSGGYNEQFF TGTGCCAGCAGTTACTCGTATAGCGGGGGGTACAATGAGCAGTTCTTC TRBV6-6 TRBD2 TRBJ2-1 .
CASSLRGTGGNEQFF TGTGCCAGCAGCTTACGAGGGACAGGAGGCAATGAGCAGTTCTTC TRBV11-3 TRBD1 TRBJ2-1 .
CASSLAGDRLRSGYTF TGTGCCAGCAGCTTGGCCGGTGACAGACTGAGGAGTGGCTACACCTTC TRBV5-8 . TRBJ1-2 once
CASSENRYGYTF TGTGCCAGCAGTGAAAACAGATATGGCTACACCTTC TRBV6-1 . TRBJ1-2 .
CASSPLAGGRNEQFF TGTGCCAGCAGTCCCCTAGCGGGGGGGCGAAATGAGCAGTTCTTC TRBV28 TRBD2 TRBJ2-1 .
CAISGTGRVTEAFF TGTGCCATCAGTGGAACAGGGAGGGTCACTGAAGCTTTCTTT TRBV10-3 . TRBJ1-1 .
CASSVRATNEKLFF TGTGCCAGCAGTGTGCGGGCAACTAATGAAAAACTGTTTTTT TRBV2 . TRBJ1-4 .
CASSPLHKETEAFF TGTGCCAGCTCACCCCTTCACAAGGAGACTGAAGCTTTCTTT TRBV18 . TRBJ1-1 .
CASSQGTVNQPQHF TGTGCCAGCTCACAAGGGACAGTCAATCAGCCCCAGCATTTT TRBV18 TRBD1 TRBJ1-5 .
CASSPLRDRGKKEQYF TGTGCCAGCAGCCCACTCAGGGACAGGGGAAAGAAAGAGCAGTACTTC TRBV3-1/TRBV3-2 TRBD1 TRBJ2-7 .